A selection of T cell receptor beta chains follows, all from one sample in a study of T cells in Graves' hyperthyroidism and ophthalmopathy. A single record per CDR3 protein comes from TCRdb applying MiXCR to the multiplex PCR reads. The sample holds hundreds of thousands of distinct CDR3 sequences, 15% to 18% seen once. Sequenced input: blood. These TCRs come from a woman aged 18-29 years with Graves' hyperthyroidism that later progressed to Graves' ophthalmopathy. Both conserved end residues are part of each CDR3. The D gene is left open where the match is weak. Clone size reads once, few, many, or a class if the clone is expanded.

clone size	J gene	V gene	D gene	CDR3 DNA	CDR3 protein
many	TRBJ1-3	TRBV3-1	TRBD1	TGTGCCAGCAGAGCAGGGGGAAGAAACACCATATATTTT	CASRAGGRNTIYF
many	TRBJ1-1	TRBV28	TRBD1	TGTGCCAGCAGTTTATCAGGGGGGTTCGCTGAAGCTTTCTTT	CASSLSGGFAEAFF
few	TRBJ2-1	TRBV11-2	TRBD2	TGTGCCAGCAGCACCCGGACTAGTAGTCCTAACAATGAGCAGTTCTTC	CASSTRTSSPNNEQFF
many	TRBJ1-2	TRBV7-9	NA	TGTGCCAGCAGCTTAGATTATGGCTACACCTTC	CASSLDYGYTF
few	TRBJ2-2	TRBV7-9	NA	TGTGCCAGCAGACAAACAGGGAGAGACACCGGGGAGCTGTTTTTT	CASRQTGRDTGELFF
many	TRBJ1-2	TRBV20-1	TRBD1	TGCAGTGCTAGATTCCGGGGGACAGGGGATGGCTACACCTTC	CSARFRGTGDGYTF
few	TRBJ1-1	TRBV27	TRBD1	TGTGCCAGCAGTTTATCTGGGACAGGGGGTTCGAACACTGAAGCTTTCTTT	CASSLSGTGGSNTEAFF
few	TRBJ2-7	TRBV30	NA	TGTGCCTGGAGTGTAGGACAGAATTTGGTCTACGAGCAGTACTTC	CAWSVGQNLVYEQYF
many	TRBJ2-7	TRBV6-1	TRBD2	TGTGCCAGCGGGACTAGTGAAACTTACGAGCAGTACTTC	CASGTSETYEQYF
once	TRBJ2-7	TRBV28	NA	TGTACCAGCAAACAGGGGGGGCGCGAGCAGTACTTC	CTSKQGGREQYF